The 13 T cell receptor beta chains below all came from one sample that was sequenced in a study of shared clonotypes between healthy human individuals (TCRdb year 2020). The library was obtained by the immunoSEQ multiplex PCR assay. The immuneACCESS repertoire file appears here via TCRdb, limited to in-frame rearrangements. These files lack a portion of the clones; in checked studies, under half of the deficit traces to unresolved V genes, and the cause of the others is not known. Within this sample are 450,000 to 500,000 clones, with around 73% of them counted one time only. The biggest ten clones account for around 12% of the sample. Input material: PBMCs. These receptors were collected from a woman in her thirties or forties in good health. Some clones in this sample may be carry-over from other donors' samples.

The rearrangement joins TRBV19 to TRBJ2-1; D remains ambiguous. This CDR3 is 14 amino acids long. V was cut by 3 bases and J by 2 bases, with 8 bases left in between. Per germline, CDR1 LNHDA and CDR2 SQIVND (reference sequence). CDR3 in DNA: TGTGCCAGTAGTATGCGAACTGCCTACAATGAGCAGTTCTTC. Amino acids: CASSMRTAYNEQFF.

CDR3 protein: CAWSGYGQGAFSPLHF. DNA for the CDR3: TGTGCCTGGAGCGGCTACGGACAGGGCGCTTTTTCACCCCTCCACTTT. The rearrangement links TRBV30 to TRBJ1-6; 8 positions match TRBD1. CDR1 is GTSNPN, CDR2 SVGIG, per germline (reference sequence). V shed 3 bases and J 9 bases; nucleotides not matched to a gene: 13. This CDR3 region has 16 residues. Based on the CDR3 plus reference TRBV30 and TRBJ1-6, the full variable domain is SQTIHQWPATLVQPVGSPLSLECTVEGTSNPNLYWYRQAAGRGLQLLFYSVGIGQISSEVPQNLSASRPQDRQFILSSKKLLLSDSGFYLCAWSGYGQGAFSPLHFGNGTRLTVT.

The V gene is TRBV28, the J gene TRBJ2-4; D perhaps matches TRBD1 (6 bases). Germline values: CDR1 MDHEN, CDR2 SYDVKM. V gave up 3 bases and J gave up 3 bases, with 6 bases separating them. The CDR3 consists of 13 residues. CDR3 region: CASSLDSKNIQYF. The CDR3, as DNA: TGTGCCAGCAGTTTGGACAGCAAAAACATTCAGTACTTC.

The chain has TRBV28 and TRBJ1-5; TRBD1 might be the D (5 bases). Trimming removed 8 bases from V and 4 bases from J, with 12 bases in between. The CDR3 totals 13 residues. Germline V lookup: CDR1 MDHEN, CDR2 SYDVKM. The CDR3 spells CASAGPLNQPQHF. The DNA for the CDR3 is TGTGCCAGCGCGGGACCTCTAAATCAGCCCCAGCATTTT.

The gene calls are TRBV5-1 and TRBJ2-2; D could derive from TRBD1 or TRBD2 (6 bases each). Trimming removed 3 bases from V and 0 bases from J, with 15 bases in between. The CDR3 is made up of 17 amino acids. Germline-derived CDR1 and CDR2 are SGHRS and YFSETQ. For the CDR3, the DNA is TGCGCCAGCAGCTGGGGGGCGGTCCACGCGAACACCGGGGAGCTGTTTTTT. Its translation is CASSWGAVHANTGELFF.

This clone has just one count. The chain joins TRBV11-2 to TRBJ1-1, with a possible D match to TRBD1 (6 bases). The V gene lost 5 bases and the J gene lost 2 bases, with 15 bases spanning the gap. The CDR3 length is 15 residues. Germline CDR1 reads SGHAT; CDR2 reads FQNNGV. The CDR3 DNA sequence: TGTGCCAGCAGCCACACCGGGACAACTAACACTGAAGCTTTCTTT. Its translation: CASSHTGTTNTEAFF. Full variable domain (missing parts from reference TRBV11-2 and TRBJ1-1): EAGVAQSPRYKIIEKRQSVAFWCNPISGHATLYWYQQILGQGPKLLIQFQNNGVVDDSQLPKDRFSAERLKGVDSTLKIQPAKLEDSAVYLCASSHTGTTNTEAFFGQGTRLTVV.

The chain recombines TRBV28 with TRBJ2-3; D assignment may be TRBD1 or TRBD2 (5 bases each). CDR1 and CDR2 (germline): MDHEN, SYDVKM. This CDR3 spans 16 amino acids. V was clipped by 2 bases and J by 0 bases, with 12 bases between them. The CDR3 here is CASSLRVRGSTDTQYF. CDR3 coding DNA: TGTGCCAGCAGTTTACGGGTGAGGGGTAGCACAGATACGCAGTATTTT.

The V call is TRBV2, the J call TRBJ2-2; TRBD2 is a possible D gene (5 bases). The CDR3 is 15 amino acids. CDR1 and CDR2 (germline): SNHLY, FYNNEI. The V end lost 7 bases, the J end lost 5 bases, and 17 bases lay between the germline ends. The CDR3 sequence is CASISTSSQTGELFF. As DNA, the CDR3 is TGTGCCAGCATCTCAACTAGTTCCCAAACCGGGGAGCTGTTTTTT.

This clone was detected only a few times. The V gene is TRBV7-9, the J gene TRBJ2-5; possibly TRBD1 or TRBD2 for D (5 bases each). The V and J ends lost 5 bases and 5 bases respectively, with 15 bases between them. The length of the CDR3 is 14 residues. CDR1 is SEHNR and CDR2 is FQNEAQ in the germline V gene (reference sequence). As DNA, the CDR3 is TGTGCCAGCAGCAGCCCGGGACGCATGGAGACCCAGTACTTC. Protein product: CASSSPGRMETQYF.

This sequence joins TRBV5-4 and TRBJ2-2, with unresolved D. The CDR3 spans 15 residues. Germline CDR1 is SGHNT and CDR2 is YYREEE (reference sequence). Trimming shortened V by 1 base and J by 0 bases, and 7 bases separated the two germline ends. The CDR3 sequence: CASSLQVANTGELFF. CDR3 DNA: TGTGCCAGCAGCTTGCAGGTCGCGAACACCGGGGAGCTGTTTTTT.

V is TRBV7-8 and J is TRBJ2-2; 9 nucleotides match TRBD2. The CDR3 consists of 15 residues. V dropped 4 bases and J dropped 6; count of bases not matched to a gene: 6. Germline values: CDR1 SGHVS, CDR2 FQNEAQ. The CDR3 DNA follows: TGTGCCAGCAGCTCGGGACTAGCTATGGCCGGGGAGCTGTTTTTT. This encodes CASSSGLAMAGELFF.

Comments on this clone: It is likely a read error: a sequence one base away is far more abundant. This likely comes from a read error, as the CDR3 has no conserved phenylalanine or tryptophan at its end. This sample includes further DNA sequences coding for the same CDR3. The rearrangement links TRBV4-1 to TRBJ1-1; perhaps TRBD1 as D (6 bases). Trimming cost V 4 bases and J 4 bases, with 10 bases left between them. CDR1 is MGHRA and CDR2 is YSYEKL in the germline V gene. This CDR3 is built from 13 residues. The CDR3: CASSRGQSTEAFI. CDR3 sequence (DNA): TGCGCCAGCAGCCGAGGACAGAGCACTGAAGCTTTCATT.

The V and J genes are TRBV6-1 and TRBJ2-6; D gene uncertain. This CDR3 is built from 13 residues. Germline V gene lookup returns CDR1 MNHNS and CDR2 SASEGT. Trimming took 6 bases from V and 0 from J, leaving 3 bases between them. Here the CDR3 DNA reads TGTGCCAGCAGGCTCTCTGGGGCCAACGTCCTGACTTTC. It yields the protein CASRLSGANVLTF.